These 21 T cell receptor beta chains originate from one sample sequenced in a study of control samples from healthy donors and cancer patients. The assay was immunoSEQ multiplex PCR, and TCRdb's table has in-frame clones only and misses some. The sample holds approximately 86,000 clones, more than 70% seen once. Sequencing input: blood. The receptors come from a woman aged 40 to 50 in good health.

The V gene is TRBV10-3, the J gene TRBJ2-7; D might be TRBD1 (6 bases). V shed 4 bases and J shed 4 bases, with 11 bases lying between them. CDR3 length: 13 amino acids. The germline V gene encodes CDR1 ENHRY and CDR2 SYGVKD. The chain's CDR3 is CAISGQDRYEQYF. The DNA for the CDR3 is TGTGCCATCAGTGGGCAAGACAGGTACGAGCAGTACTTC.

The V and J genes are TRBV5-1 and TRBJ2-7; tentatively, D is TRBD2 (6 bases). The V gene lost 1 base and the J gene lost 4 bases, with 15 bases spanning the gap. CDR3 size: 15 residues. The germline V gene encodes CDR1 SGHRS and CDR2 YFSETQ. CDR3 amino acids: CASSLSSAGIYEQYF. The CDR3 region has the DNA TGCGCCAGCAGCTTGAGCAGCGCGGGAATATACGAGCAGTACTTC.

This sequence joins TRBV7-2 and TRBJ1-2; TRBD1 is a possible D gene (5 bases). The germline gives CDR1 SGHTA, CDR2 FQGNSA. CDR3 size: 15 residues. Trimming left V 1 base short and J 8 bases short, with 17 bases between. CDR3 protein: CASSLDGGQNGGYTF. The CDR3 coding sequence is TGTGCCAGCAGCTTAGATGGAGGACAAAATGGGGGCTACACCTTC.

Only a few counts were recorded for this clone. The chain joins TRBV24-1 to TRBJ2-3; no clear D gene. V dropped 2 bases and J dropped 2 bases, with 1 base sitting between them. Germline V gene lookup returns CDR1 KGHDR and CDR2 SFDVKD. The CDR3 covers 12 residues. The CDR3 is CATSDYTDTQYF. For the CDR3, the DNA is TGTGCCACCAGTGATTACACAGATACGCAGTATTTT.

The rearrangement links TRBV27 to TRBJ1-2; 10 nucleotides line up with TRBD1. Germline V gene sequence: CDR1 MNHEY, CDR2 SMNVEV (reference sequence). The CDR3 has 15 residues. The trim removed 6 bases at V and 7 bases at J, leaving 11 bases unmatched. CDR3 loop: CASRRTGGRDGGYTF. The CDR3 nucleotides are TGTGCCAGCAGGCGGACAGGGGGAAGAGATGGTGGCTACACCTTC.

The CDR3 reads CASSGPLHPYGYTF. Written as DNA, the CDR3 is TGTGCCAGCAGTGGGCCTCTTCACCCCTATGGCTACACCTTC. The chain uses TRBV6-4 and TRBJ1-2, with D hard to call. The CDR3 consists of 14 residues. Trimming pared 4 bases from V and 4 bases from J, leaving 13 bases between. CDR1 is MRHNA and CDR2 is SNTAGT in the germline V gene.

This rearrangement joins TRBV11-1 to TRBJ1-1; D is undetermined. CDR3 size: 15 residues. V lost 4 bases, J lost 0 bases, and 12 bases lay in between. The germline V gene has CDR1 SGHAT and CDR2 FQDESV (reference sequence). The CDR3 loop is CASSSGDAVNTEAFF. CDR3 DNA sequence: TGTGCCAGCAGCTCGGGTGATGCGGTGAACACTGAAGCTTTCTTT.

V gene TRBV19 combines with J gene TRBJ2-6; possible D gene TRBD1, 6 bases. There are 16 residues in the CDR3. Germline lookup yields CDR1 LNHDA and CDR2 SQIVND (reference sequence). Trimming removed 6 bases from V and 0 bases from J, with 12 bases in between. CDR3: CASRTTGNSGANVLTF. CDR3 nucleotides: TGTGCCAGTAGGACAACAGGGAACTCTGGGGCCAACGTCCTGACTTTC. Using reference TRBV19 and TRBJ2-6 for the parts outside the CDR3, the full variable domain is DGGITQSPKYLFRKEGQNVTLSCEQNLNHDAMYWYRQDPGQGLRLIYYSQIVNDFQKGDIAEGYSVSREKKESFPLTVTSAQKNPTAFYLCASRTTGNSGANVLTFGAGSRLTVL.

This chain links TRBV6-9 with TRBJ2-7; TRBD2 aligns across 8 bases. The germline V gene has CDR1 MNHGY and CDR2 SVAAGI. The ends lost 5 bases at V and 4 bases at J; junction bases unmatched: 4. The CDR3 is made up of 13 amino acids. CDR3 nucleotides: TGTGCCAGCAGTCGATCGGGGGGGTACGAGCAGTACTTC. Its protein product is CASSRSGGYEQYF.

This clone has a handful of counts. The J gene is TRBJ2-7, the V gene TRBV6-6, with D perhaps being TRBD1 or TRBD2 (5 bases each). CDR3 size: 14 residues. V was trimmed by 6 bases and J by 7 bases, leaving 19 bases between them. The germline CDR1 and CDR2 sequences are MNHNY and SVGAGI (reference sequence). This CDR3 reads CASSHGTGGGEQYF. The CDR3 DNA is TGTGCCAGCAGCCATGGGACCGGCGGCGGTGAGCAGTACTTC.

V usage is TRBV6-1 and J usage is TRBJ2-1, with 7 nucleotides matching TRBD1. Germline lookup yields CDR1 MNHNS and CDR2 SASEGT. The junction had 2 bases not matched to a gene; V was cut back by 1 base and J by 8 bases. This CDR3 spans 13 amino acids. This CDR3 is CASSEDRGYEQFF. CDR3 nucleotides: TGTGCCAGCAGTGAAGACAGGGGATATGAGCAGTTCTTC.

This chain links TRBV4-3 with TRBJ1-2, with 9 bases matching TRBD1. This CDR3 region has 16 residues. The trim removed 3 bases at V and 4 bases at J, leaving 9 bases unmatched. Germline V gives CDR1 LGHNA, CDR2 YSLEER. The CDR3 spells CASSHQTGGSGYGYTF. The CDR3 region has the DNA TGCGCCAGCAGCCACCAGACAGGGGGATCAGGCTATGGCTACACCTTC.

The chain employs TRBV12-3 or TRBV12-4 and TRBJ2-7, with 9 bases identical to TRBD1. This CDR3 has 13 amino acids. With 11 bases clipped from V and 6 bases from J, the junction kept 11 bases outside the gene matches. The chain's CDR3 is CASISGTGSEQYF. CDR3 bases: TGTGCCTCAATAAGCGGGACAGGGAGCGAGCAGTACTTC.

This chain uses TRBV5-8 with TRBJ2-5, with 10 bases identical to TRBD1. CDR3 length: 15 amino acids. V shed 4 bases, J shed 6 bases, and the junction held 9 bases outside the gene matches. Germline CDR1 and CDR2: SGHTS and YDEGEE. In DNA form, the CDR3 reads TGTGCCAGCAGCCAACCGGGACAGGGGACGCAGACCCAGTACTTC. This gives the protein CASSQPGQGTQTQYF. Looking up the rest from reference TRBV5-8 and TRBJ2-5 gives the full variable domain: EAGVTQSPTHLIKTRGQQATLRCSPISGHTSVYWYQQALGLGLQFLLWYDEGEERNRGNFPPRFSGRQFPNYSSELNVNALELEDSALYLCASSQPGQGTQTQYFGPGTRLLVL.

This clone was found once. The chain joins TRBV19 to TRBJ1-5; D not resolved. This CDR3 has 12 amino acids. Trimming cost V 5 bases and J 9 bases, with 11 bases left between them. Per the germline V gene, CDR1 is LNHDA and CDR2 is SQIVND (reference sequence). CDR3 nucleotide sequence: TGTGCCAGTAGTGCACTGCGTACGCCCCAGCATTTT. This gives the protein CASSALRTPQHF.

The chain joins TRBV7-2 to TRBJ2-1, with 15 positions matching TRBD2. The CDR3 is 17 amino acids. Per germline, CDR1 SGHTA and CDR2 FQGNSA. The ends lost 5 bases at V and 10 bases at J; junction bases unmatched: 12. In nucleotides, the CDR3 is TGTGCCAGCAGCCAGCGGGGACTAGCGGGGGGTGCGAGGGAGCAGTTCTTC. Protein sequence: CASSQRGLAGGAREQFF. The full variable domain, its missing parts supplied by reference TRBV7-2 and TRBJ2-1, is GAGVSQSPSNKVTEKGKDVELRCDPISGHTALYWYRQSLGQGLEFLIYFQGNSAPDKSGLPSDRFSAERTGGSVSTLTIQRTQQEDSAVYLCASSQRGLAGGAREQFFGPGTRLTVL.

The chain combines TRBV21-1 with TRBJ2-3; the table's D gene call, TRBD2, was not cross checked with the DNA. TRBV21-1 is listed as a pseudogene. The CDR3 is 20 residues long. The CDR3 here is CASSKSTSGGPCWSTDTQYF. CDR3 nucleotide sequence: TGTGCCAGCAGCAAAAGCACTAGCGGGGGGCCCTGCTGGAGCACAGATACGCAGTATTTT.

The chain combines TRBV30 with TRBJ2-3; 12 bases match TRBD2. Per the germline V gene, CDR1 is GTSNPN and CDR2 is SVGIG (reference sequence). This CDR3 is built from 16 residues. Trimming removed 3 bases from V and 3 bases from J; junction bases left unmatched: 7. CDR3 coding DNA: TGTGCCTGGAGGCTAGCGGGGGGGAGAAGGACAGATACGCAGTATTTT. Translating gives CAWRLAGGRRTDTQYF.

The chain joins TRBV4-3 to TRBJ1-2; D call uncertain. V lost 2 bases, J lost 3 bases, and 4 bases lay in between. Germline V CDR1 and CDR2: LGHNA, YSLEER. The CDR3 consists of 12 residues. CDR3: CASSQTDYGYTF. CDR3 nucleotides: TGCGCCAGCAGCCAAACAGACTATGGCTACACCTTC.

V usage is TRBV18 and J usage is TRBJ2-3; D is undetermined. Trimming pared 3 bases from V and 4 bases from J, leaving 5 bases between. Germline assignment: CDR1 KGHSH and CDR2 LQKENI. The CDR3 spans 12 residues. The CDR3 spells CASSPVADTQYF. CDR3 coding DNA: TGTGCCAGCTCACCCGTGGCAGATACGCAGTATTTT. Based on the CDR3 plus reference TRBV18 and TRBJ2-3, the full variable domain is NAGVMQNPRHLVRRRGQEARLRCSPMKGHSHVYWYRQLPEEGLKFMVYLQKENIIDESGMPKERFSAEFPKEGPSILRIQQVVRGDSAAYFCASSPVADTQYFGPGTRLTVL.

With respect to this clone: Other DNA sequences within the sample encode an identical CDR3. The genes are TRBV7-2 and TRBJ2-1; D remains ambiguous. CDR1 and CDR2 from the germline V gene are SGHTA and FQGNSA. The CDR3 totals 13 residues. Trimming took 1 base from V and 0 from J, leaving 1 base between them. The DNA of the CDR3 is TGTGCCAGCAGCTTAGACTCCTACAATGAGCAGTTCTTC. Amino acids: CASSLDSYNEQFF.